This is a list of T cell receptor beta chains from one sample in a study of siplizumab effects on memory and regulatory T cells. Method: immunoSEQ multiplex PCR; TCRdb's copy keeps in-frame clones and lacks some. The repertoire holds 85,000 to 130,000 clones, around 95% seen once, with about 0.6% in the top ten. The source material was Tregs sorted from blood. These TCRs come from a human donor in good health. Both conserved end residues are part of each CDR3. D genes are given only for firm matches. Only part of the rows carry a size: once, few, many, or a class if the clone is expanded.

v_gene,abundance,d_gene,j_gene,CDR3nt,CDR3aa
TRBV28,few,-,TRBJ1-1,TGTGCCAGCAGTCCAACCAGGGGAAAAGCTTTCTTT,CASSPTRGKAFF
TRBV5-4,-,-,TRBJ2-5,TGTGCCAGCAGTTGGGGGGGCCGGGCTCTTCAAGAGACCCAGTACTTC,CASSWGGRALQETQYF
TRBV19,-,-,TRBJ2-2,TGTGCCAGTAGTATTGGCCGAACCAAACAGACCGGGGAGCTGTTTTTT,CASSIGRTKQTGELFF
TRBV11-1,-,-,TRBJ2-7,TGTGCCAGCAGCCTTACCGGGACAATTGACGAGCAGTACTTC,CASSLTGTIDEQYF
TRBV10-2,-,-,TRBJ2-7,TGCGCCAGCAGTAATCAAAACGAGCAGTACTTC,CASSNQNEQYF
TRBV28,-,TRBD2,TRBJ2-6,TGTGCCAGCAGTCAAGCGGGGGGGTCTGGGGCCAACGTCCTGACTTTC,CASSQAGGSGANVLTF
TRBV5-1,-,-,TRBJ2-7,TGCGCCAGCAGGCAAACCCCCCTCCGCGAGCAGTACTTC,CASRQTPLREQYF
TRBV7-9,-,-,TRBJ1-1,TGTGCCAGCGGTATACTTACAGGGCGGTGGGGCACTGAAGCTTTCTTT,CASGILTGRWGTEAFF
TRBV9,-,-,TRBJ1-4,TGTGCCAGCAGCGTAGGGGTAGGGACTCCTGAAAAACTGTTTTTT,CASSVGVGTPEKLFF
TRBV28,once,TRBD1,TRBJ2-2,TGTGCCAGCAGAGAGGATTCGACAGGGCCCGGGGAGCTGTTTTTT,CASREDSTGPGELFF
TRBV27,-,-,TRBJ2-4,TGTGCCAGCAGTTTATCGACAGGGAGGGCCAAAAACATTCAGTACTTC,CASSLSTGRAKNIQYF